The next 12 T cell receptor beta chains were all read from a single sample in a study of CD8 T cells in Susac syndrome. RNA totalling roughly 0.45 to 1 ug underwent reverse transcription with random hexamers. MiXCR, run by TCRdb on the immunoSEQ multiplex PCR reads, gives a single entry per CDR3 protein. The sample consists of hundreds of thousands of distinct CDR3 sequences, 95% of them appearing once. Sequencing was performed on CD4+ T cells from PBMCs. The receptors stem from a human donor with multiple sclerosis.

The CDR3 region is CATSRGMGTASYEQYF. The CDR3 region has the DNA TGTGCCACCAGCAGAGGGATGGGGACCGCCTCCTACGAGCAGTACTTC. The V call is TRBV15, the J call TRBJ2-7; D could derive from TRBD1 or TRBD2 (5 bases each). V lost 1 base, J lost 0 bases, and 13 bases lay in between. This CDR3 has 16 amino acids. Germline-derived CDR1 and CDR2 are LNHNV and YYDKDF (reference sequence). Full variable domain (missing parts from reference TRBV15 and TRBJ2-7): DAMVIQNPRYQVTQFGKPVTLSCSQTLNHNVMYWYQQKSSQAPKLLFHYYDKDFNNEADTPDNFQSRRPNTSFCFLDIRSPGLGDTAMYLCATSRGMGTASYEQYFGPGTRLTVT.

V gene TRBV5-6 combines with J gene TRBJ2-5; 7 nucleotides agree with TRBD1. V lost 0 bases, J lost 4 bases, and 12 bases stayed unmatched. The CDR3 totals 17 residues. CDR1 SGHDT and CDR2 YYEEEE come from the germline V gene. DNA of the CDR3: TGTGCCAGCAGCTTGGTCGTGGACAGGACGAATAGAGAGACCCAGTACTTC. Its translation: CASSLVVDRTNRETQYF. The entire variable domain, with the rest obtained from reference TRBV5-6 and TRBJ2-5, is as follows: DAGVTQSPTHLIKTRGQQVTLRCSPKSGHDTVSWYQQALGQGPQFIFQYYEEEERQRGNFPDRFSGHQFPNYSSELNVNALLLGDSALYLCASSLVVDRTNRETQYFGPGTRLLVL.

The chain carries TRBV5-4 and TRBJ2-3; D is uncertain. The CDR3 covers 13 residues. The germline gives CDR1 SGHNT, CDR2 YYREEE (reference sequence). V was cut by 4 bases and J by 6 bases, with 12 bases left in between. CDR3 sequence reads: CASSPPRVDTQYF. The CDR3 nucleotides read TGTGCCAGCAGCCCCCCCCGGGTGGATACGCAGTATTTT.

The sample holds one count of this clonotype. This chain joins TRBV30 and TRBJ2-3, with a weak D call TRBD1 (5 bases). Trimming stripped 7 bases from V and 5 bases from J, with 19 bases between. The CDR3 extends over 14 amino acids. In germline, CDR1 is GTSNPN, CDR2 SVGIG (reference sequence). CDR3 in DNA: TGTGCCTCCAACGGTGACAGTAGAGGAGATACGCAGTATTTT. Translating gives CASNGDSRGDTQYF. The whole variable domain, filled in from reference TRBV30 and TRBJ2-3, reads SQTIHQWPATLVQPVGSPLSLECTVEGTSNPNLYWYRQAAGRGLQLLFYSVGIGQISSEVPQNLSASRPQDRQFILSSKKLLLSDSGFYLCASNGDSRGDTQYFGPGTRLTVL.

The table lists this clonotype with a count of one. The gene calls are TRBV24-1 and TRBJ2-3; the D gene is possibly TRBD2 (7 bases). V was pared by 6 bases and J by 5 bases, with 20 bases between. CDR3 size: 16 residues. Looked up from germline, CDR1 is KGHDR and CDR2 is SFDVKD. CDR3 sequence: CATSSPPYREGDTQYF. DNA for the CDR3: TGTGCCACCAGTTCCCCCCCATACAGGGAGGGAGATACGCAGTATTTT.

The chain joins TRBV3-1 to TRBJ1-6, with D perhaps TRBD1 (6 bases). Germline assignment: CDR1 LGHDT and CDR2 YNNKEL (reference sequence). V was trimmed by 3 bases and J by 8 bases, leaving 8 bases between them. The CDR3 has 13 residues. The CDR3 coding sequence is TGTGCCAGCAGCCAGTACAGGGATTCACCCCTCCACTTT. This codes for CASSQYRDSPLHF.

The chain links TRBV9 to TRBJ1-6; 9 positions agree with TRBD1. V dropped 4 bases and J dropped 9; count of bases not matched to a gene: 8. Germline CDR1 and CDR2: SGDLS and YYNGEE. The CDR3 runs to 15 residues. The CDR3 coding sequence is TGTGCCAGCAGCAATACAGGGGGCGTAAGTTCACCCCTCCACTTT. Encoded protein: CASSNTGGVSSPLHF.

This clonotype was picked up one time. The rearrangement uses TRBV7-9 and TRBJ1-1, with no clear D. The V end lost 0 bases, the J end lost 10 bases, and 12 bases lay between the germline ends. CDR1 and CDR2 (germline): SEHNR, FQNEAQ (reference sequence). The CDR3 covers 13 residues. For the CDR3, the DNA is TGTGCCAGCAGCTTAGCATCCACTAGAGTAGCTTTCTTT. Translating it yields CASSLASTRVAFF.

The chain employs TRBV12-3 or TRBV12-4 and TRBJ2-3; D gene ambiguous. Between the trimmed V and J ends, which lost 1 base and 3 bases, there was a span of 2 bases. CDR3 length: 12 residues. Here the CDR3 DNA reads TGTGCCAGCAGTTTAGTGACAGATACGCAGTATTTT. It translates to CASSLVTDTQYF.

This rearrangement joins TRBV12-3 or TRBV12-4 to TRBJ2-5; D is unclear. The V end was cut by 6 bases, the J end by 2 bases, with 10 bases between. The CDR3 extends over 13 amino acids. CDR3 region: CASSYSVQETQYF. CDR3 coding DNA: TGTGCCAGCAGCTACAGCGTGCAAGAGACCCAGTACTTC.

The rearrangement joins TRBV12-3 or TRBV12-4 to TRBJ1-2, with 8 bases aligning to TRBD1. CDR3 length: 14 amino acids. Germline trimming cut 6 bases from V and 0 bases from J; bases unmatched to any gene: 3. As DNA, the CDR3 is TGTGCCAGCAGCCGGACAGGGACTAACTATGGCTACACCTTC. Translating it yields CASSRTGTNYGYTF.

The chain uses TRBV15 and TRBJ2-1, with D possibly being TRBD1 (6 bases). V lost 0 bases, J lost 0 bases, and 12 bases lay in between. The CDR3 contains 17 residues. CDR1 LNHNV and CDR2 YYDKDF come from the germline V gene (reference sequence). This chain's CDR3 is CATSRDQGPSSYNEQFF. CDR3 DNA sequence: TGTGCCACCAGCAGAGATCAGGGGCCCTCCTCCTACAATGAGCAGTTCTTC.